One sample yielded the 20 T cell receptor beta chains listed below, sequenced in a study of blood T cell repertoires in COVID-19. Some clones are missing from TCRdb's copy, which holds only in-frame ones; the method was immunoSEQ multiplex PCR. This table holds about 250,000 clones, approximately 84% found once. Sequenced input: PBMCs or T cells enriched from blood (not recorded which). Source of these receptors: a man aged 40-55 years who had recovered from COVID-19.

This chain joins TRBV19 and TRBJ1-5; D is ambiguous. The V and J ends lost 7 bases and 3 bases respectively, with 10 bases between them. In germline, CDR1 is LNHDA, CDR2 SQIVND (reference sequence). The CDR3 contains 13 residues. CDR3 nucleotides: TGTGCCAGTAACAGAGTAATCAATCAGCCCCAGCATTTT. Amino acid sequence: CASNRVINQPQHF.

The chain carries TRBV28 and TRBJ2-2; D unclear. The CDR3 extends over 14 amino acids. Trimming took off 6 bases at V and 4 bases at J, with 12 bases between the two ends. The V gene's germline CDR1 is MDHEN and CDR2 SYDVKM. This CDR3 is CASSPAEITGELFF. The CDR3 nucleotides are TGTGCCAGCAGCCCGGCGGAGATCACCGGGGAGCTGTTTTTT.

The genes are TRBV7-2 and TRBJ1-2; TRBD1 agrees at 7 bases. From germline, CDR1 is SGHTA and CDR2 FQGNSA. Trimming cost V 5 bases and J 0 bases; bases outside gene matches: 12. There are 17 residues in the CDR3. The CDR3 coding sequence is TGTGCCAGCAGCAAAAGCCGGGACAGAATGACTAACTATGGCTACACCTTC. Amino acid sequence: CASSKSRDRMTNYGYTF.

This chain connects TRBV2 to TRBJ1-2; TRBD1 matches 8 bases. Germline loops: CDR1 SNHLY, CDR2 FYNNEI. Trimming cost V 4 bases and J 8 bases; bases outside gene matches: 15. The CDR3 consists of 16 residues. In DNA form, the CDR3 reads TGTGCCAGCAGTGGGCTCCGGGGGACAGGATGGCTGGGCTACACCTTC. It encodes CASSGLRGTGWLGYTF.

The rearrangement uses TRBV11-2 and TRBJ2-7, with D possibly being TRBD2 (6 bases). The length of the CDR3 is 14 residues. Per germline, CDR1 SGHAT and CDR2 FQNNGV. Trimming shortened V by 6 bases and J by 5 bases, and 17 bases separated the two germline ends. The CDR3 DNA follows: TGTGCCAGCAGTGTGGCTGGCGGGATCCACGAGCAGTACTTC. Translated: CASSVAGGIHEQYF.

The chain links TRBV9 to TRBJ2-1, with TRBD2 as a possible D gene (7 bases). CDR1 and CDR2 (germline): SGDLS, YYNGEE. CDR3 size: 14 residues. The V end was cut by 0 bases, the J end by 9 bases, with 13 bases between. The DNA of the CDR3 is TGTGCCAGCAGCGTAGAGGGGGGGCGGGCTGAGCAGTTCTTC. This translates into CASSVEGGRAEQFF.

This clone was counted ten times or more. The chain combines TRBV6-6 with TRBJ2-1; 7 bases agree with TRBD1. There are 14 residues in the CDR3. Germline loops: CDR1 MNHNY, CDR2 SVGAGI (reference sequence). V lost 6 bases, J lost 4 bases, and 6 bases stayed unmatched. CDR3 in DNA: TGTGCCAGCAGCCCAAGACAGGGTTACAATGAGCAGTTCTTC. Residues: CASSPRQGYNEQFF.

The table lists this clone with a count of one. This same CDR3 is encoded by further DNA sequences in the sample. The genes are TRBV28 and TRBJ1-6; D not resolved. Trimming removed 5 bases at V and 10 bases at J, with 6 bases between. The CDR3 runs 11 residues. Germline CDR1 and CDR2: MDHEN and SYDVKM. This CDR3 is CASSRGSPLHF. The CDR3 nucleotides are TGTGCCAGCAGTAGAGGATCACCCCTCCACTTT. Complete variable domain (other parts from reference TRBV28 and TRBJ1-6): DVKVTQSSRYLVKRTGEKVFLECVQDMDHENMFWYRQDPGLGLRLIYFSYDVKMKEKGDIPEGYSVSREKKERFSLILESASTNQTSMYLCASSRGSPLHFGNGTRLTVT.

Notes on this clone: The identical CDR3 is also encoded by other nucleotide sequences in the sample. This chain links TRBV3-1 (or the pseudogene TRBV3-2) with TRBJ2-3; D gene uncertain. CDR3 length equals 14 residues. V lost 3 bases to trimming and J lost 1 base, with 8 bases between them. Germline V gene lookup returns CDR1 LGHDT and CDR2 YNNKEL (reference sequence). CDR3 in amino acids: CASSQGQGTDTQYF. In DNA, the CDR3 is TGTGCCAGCAGCCAGGGCCAGGGCACAGATACGCAGTATTTT.

The V gene is TRBV27, the J gene TRBJ1-4, with D maybe TRBD1 (5 bases). The CDR3 totals 13 residues. Trimming shortened V by 5 bases and J by 6 bases, and 10 bases separated the two germline ends. Germline V gene sequence: CDR1 MNHEY, CDR2 SMNVEV (reference sequence). The CDR3 DNA reads as TGTGCCAGCAGTGTCGGGGGGGATGAAAAACTGTTTTTT. This gives the protein CASSVGGDEKLFF.

The genes are TRBV6-1 and TRBJ1-3; D unresolved. The CDR3 spans 16 residues. Trimming removed 4 bases at V and 0 bases at J, with 13 bases between. The germline gives CDR1 MNHNS, CDR2 SASEGT. DNA for the CDR3: TGTGCCAGCAGTGGCTCACAACCGCACTCTGGAAACACCATATATTTT. As protein: CASSGSQPHSGNTIYF.

This clone was recorded a few times. The chain combines TRBV3-1 (or the pseudogene TRBV3-2) with TRBJ1-4; 7 bases are shared with TRBD1. The germline gives CDR1 LGHDT, CDR2 YNNKEL (reference sequence). This CDR3 has 14 amino acids. V lost 5 bases to trimming and J lost 3 bases; unmatched junction nucleotides: 3. CDR3 in amino acids: CASSTGVSNEKLFF. The CDR3 region has the DNA TGTGCCAGCAGCACAGGGGTTTCTAATGAAAAACTGTTTTTT.

V is TRBV2 and J is TRBJ1-5; D is possibly TRBD1 (6 bases). Germline CDR1 SNHLY, CDR2 FYNNEI. V dropped 5 bases and J dropped 7 bases, with 9 bases sitting between them. The CDR3 covers 12 residues. As DNA, the CDR3 is TGTGCCAGCAGTACAGGGAGACAGCCCCAGCATTTT. It translates to CASSTGRQPQHF.

V and J are TRBV19 and TRBJ2-6, with 10 bases matching TRBD1. Germline CDR1 is LNHDA and CDR2 is SQIVND (reference sequence). This CDR3 has 18 amino acids. The V gene end was trimmed by 7 bases and the J gene end by 1 base; junction bases not matched to a gene: 10. The CDR3 sequence is CASTDLGQGFSGANVLTF. The CDR3 nucleotides read TGTGCCAGTACCGACTTGGGACAGGGGTTTTCTGGGGCCAACGTCCTGACTTTC.

CDR3 in amino acids: CASSPGQGVFGYTF. The CDR3 DNA sequence: TGTGCCAGCAGCCCCGGACAGGGGGTTTTCGGCTACACCTTC. The chain joins TRBV9 to TRBJ1-2; 10 positions match TRBD1. Unmatched junction bases numbered 8, after V lost 4 bases and J lost 8 bases. This CDR3 has 14 amino acids. CDR1 is SGDLS, CDR2 YYNGEE, per germline.

V usage is TRBV7-2 and J usage is TRBJ2-1; 10 bases are a match to TRBD1. The CDR3 covers 15 residues. The germline V gene encodes CDR1 SGHTA and CDR2 FQGNSA. V lost 7 bases and J lost 7; bases outside the gene matches: 10. For the CDR3, the DNA is TGTGCCAGCATACCGACCGGGACAGGGGTGAATGAGCAGTTCTTC. It codes for CASIPTGTGVNEQFF.

In this sample, this clone turned up a few times. The V gene is TRBV4-1, the J gene TRBJ1-4, with 10 bases aligning to TRBD1. Germline V gene data show CDR1 as MGHRA and CDR2 as YSYEKL. This CDR3 has 19 amino acids. V lost 0 bases to trimming and J lost 7 bases; unmatched junction nucleotides: 14. In nucleotides, the CDR3 is TGCGCCAGCAGCCAAGATAGTGGGACAGGGGATCTTCTCGGTGAAAAACTGTTTTTT. The encoded protein is CASSQDSGTGDLLGEKLFF.

This clone occurred once. The chain joins TRBV2 to TRBJ1-2; D gene ambiguous. This CDR3 comprises 14 residues. CDR1 is SNHLY and CDR2 is FYNNEI in the germline V gene. V gave up 6 bases and J gave up 3 bases, with 14 bases separating them. CDR3 DNA: TGTGCCAGCAGGTTGACTGACGGATACTATGGCTACACCTTC. Translated, it gives CASRLTDGYYGYTF.

The genes are TRBV6-5 and TRBJ1-6, with 10 bases matching TRBD1. The CDR3 length is 15 residues. Per germline, CDR1 MNHEY and CDR2 SVGAGI. V shed 2 bases, J shed 7 bases, and the junction held 2 bases outside the gene matches. CDR3 in amino acids: CASSYGTGVNSPLHF. CDR3 in DNA: TGTGCCAGCAGTTACGGGACAGGGGTCAATTCACCCCTCCACTTT.

The chain joins TRBV12-3 or TRBV12-4 to TRBJ1-1; 8 bases are shared with TRBD1. Germline trimming cut 2 bases from V and 11 bases from J; bases unmatched to any gene: 7. This CDR3 spans 13 amino acids. CDR3 loop: CASSLRQGAEAFF. The CDR3 DNA follows: TGTGCCAGCAGTTTACGGCAGGGGGCAGAGGCTTTCTTT.